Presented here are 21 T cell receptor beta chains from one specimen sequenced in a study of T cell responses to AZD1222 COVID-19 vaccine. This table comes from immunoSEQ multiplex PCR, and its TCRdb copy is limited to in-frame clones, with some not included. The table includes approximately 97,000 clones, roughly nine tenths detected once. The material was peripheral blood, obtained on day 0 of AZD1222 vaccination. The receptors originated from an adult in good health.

CDR3 bases: TGTGCCAGCAGCTTAGGGACGGGCAATCAGCCCCAGCATTTT. Protein product: CASSLGTGNQPQHF. The rearrangement joins TRBV11-3 to TRBJ1-5; D gene unclear. Germline CDR1 reads SGHNT; CDR2 reads YENEEA. The CDR3 is 14 amino acids. Trimming stripped 1 base from V and 2 bases from J, with 6 bases between.

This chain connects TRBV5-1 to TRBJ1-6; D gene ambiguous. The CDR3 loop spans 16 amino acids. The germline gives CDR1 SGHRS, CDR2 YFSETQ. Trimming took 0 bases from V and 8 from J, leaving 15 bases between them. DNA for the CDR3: TGCGCCAGCAGCTTGGAGGGTCGGTCAGTAGATTCACCCCTCCACTTT. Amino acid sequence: CASSLEGRSVDSPLHF.

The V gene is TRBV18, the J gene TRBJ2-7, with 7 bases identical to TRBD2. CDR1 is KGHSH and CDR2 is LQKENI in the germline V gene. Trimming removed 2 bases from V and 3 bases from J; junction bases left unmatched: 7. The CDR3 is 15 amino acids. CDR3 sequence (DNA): TGTGCCAGCTCACCAGGGAGGGAGAGGAACTACGAGCAGTACTTC. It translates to CASSPGRERNYEQYF.

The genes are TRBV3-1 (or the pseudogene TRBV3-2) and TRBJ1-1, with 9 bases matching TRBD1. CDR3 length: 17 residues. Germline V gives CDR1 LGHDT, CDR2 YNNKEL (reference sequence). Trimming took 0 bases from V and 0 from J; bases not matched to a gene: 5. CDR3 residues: CASSQDGTGLVNTEAFF. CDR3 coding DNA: TGTGCCAGCAGCCAAGACGGGACAGGGCTAGTGAACACTGAAGCTTTCTTT.

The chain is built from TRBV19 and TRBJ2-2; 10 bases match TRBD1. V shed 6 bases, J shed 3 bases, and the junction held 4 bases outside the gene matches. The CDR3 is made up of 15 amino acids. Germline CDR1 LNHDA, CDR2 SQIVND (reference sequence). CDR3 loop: CASRPGQGYTGELFF. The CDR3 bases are TGTGCCAGTAGGCCGGGACAGGGGTACACCGGGGAGCTGTTTTTT.

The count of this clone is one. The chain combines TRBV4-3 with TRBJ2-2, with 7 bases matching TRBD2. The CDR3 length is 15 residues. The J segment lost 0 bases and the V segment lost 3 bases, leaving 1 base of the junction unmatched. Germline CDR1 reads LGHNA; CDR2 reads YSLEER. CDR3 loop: CASSHTSANTGELFF. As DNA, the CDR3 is TGCGCCAGCAGCCACACTAGCGCGAACACCGGGGAGCTGTTTTTT.

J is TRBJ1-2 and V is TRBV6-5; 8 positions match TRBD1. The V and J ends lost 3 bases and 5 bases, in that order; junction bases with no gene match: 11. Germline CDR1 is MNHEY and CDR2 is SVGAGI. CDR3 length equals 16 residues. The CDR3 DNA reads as TGTGCCAGCAGTTATAGGGGGACAGGAAAGGGGTATGGCTACACCTTC. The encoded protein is CASSYRGTGKGYGYTF.

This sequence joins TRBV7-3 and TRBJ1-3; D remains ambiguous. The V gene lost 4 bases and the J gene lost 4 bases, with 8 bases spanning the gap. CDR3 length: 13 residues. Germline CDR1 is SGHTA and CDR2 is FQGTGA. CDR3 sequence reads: CASSSTLGNTIYF. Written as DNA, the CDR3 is TGTGCCAGCAGCTCCACCTTGGGAAACACCATATATTTT.

CDR3 amino acids: CAIGPEGEGNQPQHF. The CDR3 DNA sequence: TGTGCCATCGGGCCTGAGGGAGAGGGGAATCAGCCCCAGCATTTT. The V and J genes are TRBV10-3 and TRBJ1-5, with a possible D match to TRBD1 (5 bases). Germline V gene sequence: CDR1 ENHRY, CDR2 SYGVKD. The CDR3 loop spans 15 amino acids. V lost 8 bases to trimming and J lost 4 bases, with 18 bases between them.

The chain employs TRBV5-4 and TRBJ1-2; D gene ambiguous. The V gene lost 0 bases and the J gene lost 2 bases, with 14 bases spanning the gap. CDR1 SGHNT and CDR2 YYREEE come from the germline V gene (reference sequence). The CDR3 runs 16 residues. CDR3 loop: CASSLAKSARNYGYTF. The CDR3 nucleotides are TGTGCCAGCAGCTTGGCCAAATCGGCCAGGAACTATGGCTACACCTTC.

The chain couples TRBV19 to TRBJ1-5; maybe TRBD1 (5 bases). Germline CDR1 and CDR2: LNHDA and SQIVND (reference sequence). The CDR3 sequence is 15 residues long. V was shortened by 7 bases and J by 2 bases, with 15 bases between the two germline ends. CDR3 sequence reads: CASKRWTGGNQPQHF. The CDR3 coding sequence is TGTGCCAGTAAAAGGTGGACGGGGGGCAATCAGCCCCAGCATTTT.

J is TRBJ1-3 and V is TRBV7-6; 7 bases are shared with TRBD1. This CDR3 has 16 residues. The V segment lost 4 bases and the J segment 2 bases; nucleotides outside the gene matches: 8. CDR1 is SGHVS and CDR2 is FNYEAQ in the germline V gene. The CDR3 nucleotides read TGTGCCAGCAGCTACGGACAGGACGGAACTGGAAACACCATATATTTT. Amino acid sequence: CASSYGQDGTGNTIYF.

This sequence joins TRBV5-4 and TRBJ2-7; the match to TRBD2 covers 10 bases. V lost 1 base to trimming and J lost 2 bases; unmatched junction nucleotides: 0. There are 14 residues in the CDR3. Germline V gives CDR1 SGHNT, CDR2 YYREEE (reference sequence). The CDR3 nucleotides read TGTGCCAGCAGCTTGACTAGCGGGGCCTACGAGCAGTACTTC. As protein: CASSLTSGAYEQYF.

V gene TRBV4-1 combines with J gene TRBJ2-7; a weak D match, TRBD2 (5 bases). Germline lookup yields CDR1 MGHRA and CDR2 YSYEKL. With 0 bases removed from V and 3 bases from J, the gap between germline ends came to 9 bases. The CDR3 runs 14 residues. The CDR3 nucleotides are TGCGCCAGCAGCCAAGACCCGGGAAACTACGAGCAGTACTTC. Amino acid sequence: CASSQDPGNYEQYF.

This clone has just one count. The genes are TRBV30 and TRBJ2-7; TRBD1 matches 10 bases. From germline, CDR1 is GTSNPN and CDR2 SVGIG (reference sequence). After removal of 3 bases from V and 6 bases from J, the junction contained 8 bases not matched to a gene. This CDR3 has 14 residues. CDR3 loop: CAWRMTGQGFEQYF. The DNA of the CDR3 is TGTGCCTGGAGGATGACGGGACAGGGGTTCGAGCAGTACTTC.

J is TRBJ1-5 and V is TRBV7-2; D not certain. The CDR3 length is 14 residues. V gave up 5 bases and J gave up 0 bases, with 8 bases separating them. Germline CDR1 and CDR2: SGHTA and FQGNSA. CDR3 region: CASSQQYSNQPQHF. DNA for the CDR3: TGTGCCAGCAGCCAACAGTATAGCAATCAGCCCCAGCATTTT.

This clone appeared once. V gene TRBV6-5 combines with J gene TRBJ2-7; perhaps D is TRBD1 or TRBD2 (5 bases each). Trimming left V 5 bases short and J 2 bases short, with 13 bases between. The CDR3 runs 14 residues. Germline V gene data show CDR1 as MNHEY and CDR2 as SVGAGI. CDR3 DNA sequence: TGTGCCAGCAGTCCCGGGACGGAACCCTACGAGCAGTACTTC. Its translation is CASSPGTEPYEQYF.

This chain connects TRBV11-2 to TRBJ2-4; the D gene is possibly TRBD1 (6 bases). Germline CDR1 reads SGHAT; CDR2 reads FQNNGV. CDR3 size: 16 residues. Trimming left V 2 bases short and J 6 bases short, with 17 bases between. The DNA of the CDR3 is TGTGCCAGCAGCTTAAATGCAGGGGATGGAAGAAACATTCAGTACTTC. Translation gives CASSLNAGDGRNIQYF.

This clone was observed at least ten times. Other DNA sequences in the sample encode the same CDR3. CDR3 protein: CASSPRTGGNEKLFF. DNA for the CDR3: TGTGCCAGTAGTCCGCGGACAGGCGGAAATGAAAAACTGTTTTTT. The V and J genes are TRBV19 and TRBJ1-4, with 7 positions matching TRBD1. The ends lost 5 bases at V and 5 bases at J; junction bases unmatched: 8. There are 15 residues in the CDR3. CDR1 and CDR2 from the germline V gene are LNHDA and SQIVND (reference sequence).

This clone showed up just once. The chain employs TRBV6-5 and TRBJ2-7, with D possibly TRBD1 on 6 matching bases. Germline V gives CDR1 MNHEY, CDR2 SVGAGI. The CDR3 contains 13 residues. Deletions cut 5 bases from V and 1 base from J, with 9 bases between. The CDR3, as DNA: TGTGCCAGCAGTCCCGGACAGTCCTACGAGCAGTACTTC. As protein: CASSPGQSYEQYF.

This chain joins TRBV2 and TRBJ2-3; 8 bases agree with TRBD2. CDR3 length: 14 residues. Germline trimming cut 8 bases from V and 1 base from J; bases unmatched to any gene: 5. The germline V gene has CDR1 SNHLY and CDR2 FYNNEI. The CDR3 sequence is CASRSGRGTDTQYF. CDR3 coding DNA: TGTGCCAGCCGAAGCGGGAGAGGCACAGATACGCAGTATTTT.